This entry is about one T cell receptor beta chain. Its target is not known. Genomic DNA of each subset was evenly split across several immunoSEQ plates. The protocol was immunoSEQ multiplex PCR, while the TCRdb copy is restricted to in-frame clones and leaves out a portion. The sample includes 500,000 or so clones, around 96% of them seen just once. A CD45RA+ naive subset and a CD45RA-negative memory subset were split from CD4+ cells. The V gene's germline CDR1 is SGHRS and CDR2 YFSETQ. With 4 bases clipped from V and 2 bases from J, the junction kept 6 bases outside the gene matches. The CDR3 is 15 amino acids. This entry comes from a study of shared clonotypes between healthy human individuals. Findings of the study overall: It was the non-shared clonotypes that had lower generation probabilities than clonotypes shared by all four donors. Limited genetic and exposure-history diversity came from having few donors.

Sequencing input: naive CD4+ T cells sorted from blood. The subset: CD45RA+ positively selected. The receptor's source is a woman in her 30s in good health. The V and J genes are TRBV5-1 and TRBJ1-2; the match to TRBD1 covers 9 bases. CDR3 region: CASSHGDRENYGYTF. The CDR3 coding sequence is TGCGCCAGCAGCCACGGGGACAGGGAGAACTATGGCTACACCTTC.